The T cell receptor beta chain described here comes from a study of blood T cell repertoires in COVID-19. The overall study: Specimens from acute and convalescent COVID-19 originated in the United States, Italy and Spain.

With V trimmed by 6 bases and J by 6 bases, 5 bases remained unmatched. This CDR3 is 14 amino acids long. Germline V CDR1 and CDR2: MDHEN, SYDVKM. Only in-frame clones appear in the TCRdb table, and some are missing; sequencing was by immunoSEQ multiplex PCR. The sample carries a few hundred thousand clones, approximately 91% recorded once. This chain connects TRBV28 to TRBJ2-2; 9 bases are shared with TRBD1. The sequence derives from a woman aged 60-70 years who had recovered from COVID-19. The sequenced sample consisted of PBMCs or T cells enriched from blood (not recorded which). The CDR3 region has the DNA TGTGCCAGCAGCCGGGGACAGGGAGCCGGGGAGCTGTTTTTT. Its protein product is CASSRGQGAGELFF.